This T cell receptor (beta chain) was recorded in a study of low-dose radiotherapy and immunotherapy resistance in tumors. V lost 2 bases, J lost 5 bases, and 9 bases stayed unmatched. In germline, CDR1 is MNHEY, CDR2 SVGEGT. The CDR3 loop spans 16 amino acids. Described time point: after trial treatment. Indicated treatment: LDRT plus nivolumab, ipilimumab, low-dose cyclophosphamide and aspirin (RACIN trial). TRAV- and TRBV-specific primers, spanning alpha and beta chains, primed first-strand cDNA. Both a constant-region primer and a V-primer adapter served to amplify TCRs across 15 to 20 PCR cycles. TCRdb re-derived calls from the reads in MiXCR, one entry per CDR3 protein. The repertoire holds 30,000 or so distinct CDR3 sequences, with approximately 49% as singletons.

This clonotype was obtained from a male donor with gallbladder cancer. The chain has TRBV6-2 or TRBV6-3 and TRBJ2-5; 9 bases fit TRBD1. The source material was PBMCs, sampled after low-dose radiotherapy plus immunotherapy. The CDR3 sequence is CASSYIPDRGGETQYF. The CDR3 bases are TGTGCCAGCAGTTACATCCCGGACAGGGGTGGTGAGACCCAGTACTTC.